This paragraph reports one TCR beta chain. This CDR3 spans 14 amino acids. Germline values: CDR1 SNHLY, CDR2 FYNNEI. The junction had 5 bases not matched to a gene; V was cut back by 6 bases and J by 3 bases. This entry belongs to a study of post-analysis software for immune sequencing data. TCR beta cDNA libraries included unique molecular identifiers. TCRdb re-called the PCR reads through MiXCR, storing one row per CDR3 protein. The sample has about 160,000 distinct CDR3 sequences; roughly 40% are singletons. The chain uses TRBV2 and TRBJ2-4; 7 positions agree with TRBD1. Here the sequenced sample was blood, taken after autologous hematopoietic stem cell transplantation. The clonotype comes from a girl aged 5-17 years with multiple sclerosis. CDR3 sequence (DNA): TGTGCCAGCAGCGACAGGGTAGTCAAAAACATTCAGTACTTC. This sequence encodes CASSDRVVKNIQYF. Drawing the rest from reference TRBV2 and TRBJ2-4, the complete variable domain is EPEVTQTPSHQVTQMGQEVILRCVPISNHLYFYWYRQILGQKVEFLVSFYNNEISEKSEIFDDQFSVERPDGSNFTLKIRSTKLEDSAMYFCASSDRVVKNIQYFGAGTRLSVL.